This T cell receptor (beta chain) appears in the sequencing data of a study of CD8+CD57+ T cells in acquired aplastic anemia. Study as a whole: Around 3.5 ug was the average amount of DNA from sorted CD4+ and CD8+ cells.

Comment on this clonotype: The antigen is not known.

Whole-study findings and limits: Patients and controls shared roughly 31 CD8+ CDR3 sequences, highly expressed in patients.

Patients chosen for sequencing had shown CD8+CD57+ cell expansion by flow cytometry. The study sampled blood from patients who had received no therapy. Profiling of TCR beta VDJ combinations and CDR3 sequences used genomic DNA as template. Using its own MiXCR run on the reads, TCRdb lists one record per CDR3 protein. The data hold 200,000 to 250,000 distinct CDR3 sequences, with 65% observed a single time. The CDR3 spans 17 residues. Germline lookup yields CDR1 SGHVS and CDR2 FQNEAQ. Trimming left V 2 bases short and J 3 bases short, with 17 bases between. The TCR originated in a human donor with aplastic anemia. Sequenced material: sorted CD4+, CD8+, or CD8+CD57+ T cells (not recorded which) from PBMCs. The chain combines TRBV7-8 with TRBJ1-5, with unresolved D. CDR3 protein: CASSLKQKGWNNQPQHF. In DNA form, the CDR3 reads TGTGCCAGCAGCTTAAAACAGAAGGGTTGGAACAATCAGCCCCAGCATTTT.